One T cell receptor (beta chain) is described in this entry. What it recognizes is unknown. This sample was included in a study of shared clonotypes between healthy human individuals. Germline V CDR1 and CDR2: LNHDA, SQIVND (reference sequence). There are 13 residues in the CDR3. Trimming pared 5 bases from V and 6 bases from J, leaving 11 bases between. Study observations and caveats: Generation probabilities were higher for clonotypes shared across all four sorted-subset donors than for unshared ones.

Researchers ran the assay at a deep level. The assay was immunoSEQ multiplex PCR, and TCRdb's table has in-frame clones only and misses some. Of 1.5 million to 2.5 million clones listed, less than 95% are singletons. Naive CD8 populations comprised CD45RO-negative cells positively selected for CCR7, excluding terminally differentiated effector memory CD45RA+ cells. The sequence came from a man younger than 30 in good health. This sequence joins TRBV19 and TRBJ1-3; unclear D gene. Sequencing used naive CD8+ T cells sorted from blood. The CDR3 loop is CASSLPSSNTIYF. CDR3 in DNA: TGTGCCAGTAGTCTACCATCGTCAAACACCATATATTTT.